This T cell receptor beta chain was sequenced during a study of cytomegalovirus exposure and HLA in healthy donors. Notes on this clone: Antigen: not known.

Study-wide points: Solely CMV serostatus was available to characterize immune exposure.

This PCR relied on a set of 60 Vbeta primers and 13 Jbeta primers. Repertoires were generated with immunoSEQ multiplex PCR, while TCRdb's copy carries only in-frame clones and drops some. The record lists around 210,000 clones, of which the ten most abundant hold around 0.95%. Sequenced sample: PBMCs. This receptor was taken from a woman in her twenties or thirties in good health and CMV-seropositive.

In DNA form, the CDR3 reads TGTGCCAGTACCGTCGACAGTACGAGCAATCAGCCCCAGCATTTT. Translation gives CASTVDSTSNQPQHF. This chain joins TRBV19 and TRBJ1-5, with D possibly TRBD1 on 5 matching bases. The CDR3 contains 15 residues. From germline, CDR1 is LNHDA and CDR2 SQIVND (reference sequence). V lost 7 bases, J lost 1 base, and 14 bases lay in between.